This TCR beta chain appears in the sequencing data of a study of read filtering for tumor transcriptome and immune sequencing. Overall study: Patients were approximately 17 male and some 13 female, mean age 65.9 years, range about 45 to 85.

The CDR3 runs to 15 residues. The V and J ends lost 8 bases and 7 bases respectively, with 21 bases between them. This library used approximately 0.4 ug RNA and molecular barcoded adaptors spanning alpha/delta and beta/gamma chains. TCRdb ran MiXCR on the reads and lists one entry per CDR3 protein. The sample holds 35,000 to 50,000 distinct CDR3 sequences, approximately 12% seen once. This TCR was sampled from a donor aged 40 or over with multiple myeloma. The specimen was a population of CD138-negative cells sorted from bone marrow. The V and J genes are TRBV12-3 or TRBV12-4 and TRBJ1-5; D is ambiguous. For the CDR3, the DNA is TGTGCCAGCGCTGCAGGCGAGGCGGGGAACCAGCCCCAGCATTTT. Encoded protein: CASAAGEAGNQPQHF.